What follows are 31 T cell receptor beta chains derived from one specimen sequenced in a study of T-cell reconstitution after alpha-beta-depleted transplantation in children. Preparation of the TCRbeta library involved a method that used unique molecular identifiers. Using its own MiXCR run on the PCR reads, TCRdb lists one record per CDR3 protein. The repertoire holds approximately 640,000 distinct CDR3 sequences, roughly 15% seen once, with over 0.95% in the top ten. The source was PBMCs from the stem cell graft donor, collected from the stem cell graft. These receptors were taken from a human donor who donated a stem cell graft to a child with acute myeloid leukemia.

This clonotype occurred a few times. This chain uses TRBV25-1 with TRBJ2-1; the D gene is possibly TRBD1 (6 bases). The germline gives CDR1 MGHDK, CDR2 SYGVNS. The V end lost 6 bases, the J end lost 1 base, and 16 bases lay between the germline ends. The CDR3 length is 16 residues. CDR3 nucleotides: TGTGCCAGCAGCTCCGACAGGCCCGAATCCTACAATGAGCAGTTCTTC. Its translation is CASSSDRPESYNEQFF. The variable domain in full, completed from reference TRBV25-1 and TRBJ2-1, reads EADIYQTPRYLVIGTGKKITLECSQTMGHDKMYWYQQDPGMELHLIHYSYGVNSTEKGDLSSESTVSRIRTEHFPLTLESARPSHTSQYLCASSSDRPESYNEQFFGPGTRLTVL.

The chain has TRBV12-3 or TRBV12-4 and TRBJ2-7, with TRBD1 matching over 9 bases. The ends lost 4 bases at V and 4 bases at J; junction bases unmatched: 8. CDR3 length: 15 amino acids. In nucleotides, the CDR3 is TGTGCCAGCAGTTCGATAGGACAGGGGACGTACGAGCAGTACTTC. This encodes CASSSIGQGTYEQYF.

The V call is TRBV20-1, the J call TRBJ2-5; 10 bases are a match to TRBD2. There are 13 residues in the CDR3. Looked up from germline, CDR1 is DFQATT and CDR2 is SNEGSKA (reference sequence). Trimming took 2 bases from V and 5 from J; bases not matched to a gene: 2. The CDR3 region has the DNA TGCAGTGCTAGACTAGCGGGGGCCGAGACCCAGTACTTC. Its protein is CSARLAGAETQYF.

The rearrangement links TRBV2 to TRBJ2-5; TRBD2 might be the D (6 bases). Germline V CDR1 and CDR2: SNHLY, FYNNEI. This CDR3 has 13 amino acids. V lost 8 bases to trimming and J lost 4 bases, with 14 bases between them. The CDR3 loop reads CASQGGEAETQYF. CDR3 DNA sequence: TGTGCCAGCCAAGGAGGGGAGGCAGAGACCCAGTACTTC. The whole variable domain, remainder taken from reference TRBV2 and TRBJ2-5, is EPEVTQTPSHQVTQMGQEVILRCVPISNHLYFYWYRQILGQKVEFLVSFYNNEISEKSEIFDDQFSVERPDGSNFTLKIRSTKLEDSAMYFCASQGGEAETQYFGPGTRLLVL.

Many counts were recorded for this clonotype. V and J are TRBV10-2 and TRBJ1-4, with a tentative D call TRBD1 (5 bases). The V gene's germline CDR1 is WSHSY and CDR2 SAAADI. The CDR3 extends over 15 amino acids. The V end lost 1 base, the J end lost 8 bases, and 14 bases lay between the germline ends. The CDR3 DNA is TGCGCCAGCAGTGAGTTTAGAGGGGTATCGGAAAAACTGTTTTTT. Its protein product is CASSEFRGVSEKLFF.

There are a few counts of this clonotype. The chain carries TRBV3-1 and TRBJ1-1, with TRBD1 as a possible D gene (6 bases). V gave up 2 bases and J gave up 3 bases, with 7 bases separating them. This CDR3 is 13 amino acids long. CDR1 and CDR2 from the germline V gene are LGHDT and YNNKEL (reference sequence). CDR3 sequence reads: CASSQQGYTEAFF. The CDR3 DNA reads as TGTGCCAGCAGCCAACAGGGGTACACTGAAGCTTTCTTT. The complete variable domain, with remaining parts taken from reference TRBV3-1 and TRBJ1-1, reads DTAVSQTPKYLVTQMGNDKSIKCEQNLGHDTMYWYKQDSKKFLKIMFSYNNKELIINETVPNRFSPKSPDKAHLNLHINSLELGDSAVYFCASSQQGYTEAFFGQGTRLTVV.

The CDR3 spells CASSKDYRGNEKLFF. The CDR3 DNA reads TGTGCCAGCAGCAAAGACTACAGGGGAAACGAAAAACTGTTTTTT. The rearrangement links TRBV9 to TRBJ1-4, with 7 bases lining up with TRBD1. Germline V gives CDR1 SGDLS, CDR2 YYNGEE. After removal of 4 bases from V and 8 bases from J, the junction contained 11 bases not matched to a gene. The CDR3 is made up of 15 amino acids.

This clonotype showed up many times. CDR3 DNA: TGCAGTGCTAGAGAACCGGCAGAGGAGGAGACCCAGTACTTC. Translating it yields CSAREPAEEETQYF. The chain employs TRBV20-1 and TRBJ2-5; D gene uncertain. The V end was cut by 0 bases, the J end by 5 bases, with 13 bases between. The CDR3 runs 14 residues. Germline CDR1 is DFQATT and CDR2 is SNEGSKA (reference sequence).

This clonotype turned up a few times. V and J are TRBV20-1 and TRBJ1-5, with a possible D match to TRBD1 (6 bases). V dropped 1 base and J dropped 7 bases, with 17 bases sitting between them. The V gene's germline CDR1 is DFQATT and CDR2 SNEGSKA (reference sequence). This CDR3 contains 15 residues. CDR3: CSARATTGYDQPQHF. CDR3 DNA sequence: TGCAGTGCTAGAGCGACTACAGGGTATGACCAGCCCCAGCATTTT.

The chain employs TRBV7-8 and TRBJ2-3; D perhaps matches TRBD2 (6 bases). V lost 7 bases and J lost 1, with 24 bases in between. The CDR3 has 18 amino acids. CDR1 and CDR2 (germline): SGHVS, FQNEAQ. CDR3 loop: CASTAPTRGLPGTDTQYF. Written as DNA, the CDR3 is TGTGCCAGCACCGCCCCGACTAGAGGCCTTCCCGGCACAGATACGCAGTATTTT.

This clonotype was counted many times. The chain links TRBV27 to TRBJ1-1, with a tentative D call TRBD1 (6 bases). The CDR3 totals 15 residues. Deletions cut 4 bases from V and 1 base from J, with 13 bases between. Germline V gives CDR1 MNHEY, CDR2 SMNVEV (reference sequence). CDR3 nucleotide sequence: TGTGCCAGCAGTTCACAGGCAGGGGCGAACACTGAAGCTTTCTTT. Encoded protein: CASSSQAGANTEAFF.

The chain joins TRBV5-1 to TRBJ2-5; 7 bases are a match to TRBD2. The CDR3 covers 16 residues. Trimming removed 1 base from V and 1 base from J; junction bases left unmatched: 7. Germline V gives CDR1 SGHRS, CDR2 YFSETQ. In DNA, the CDR3 is TGCGCCAGCAGCTTGAGTCAGCGGGGTAGCCAAGAGACCCAGTACTTC. Its translation: CASSLSQRGSQETQYF.

This clonotype was observed many times. This sequence joins TRBV12-3 or TRBV12-4 and TRBJ1-5; D may be TRBD1 (6 bases). V shed 1 base and J shed 8 bases, with 18 bases lying between them. The CDR3 covers 16 residues. CDR3 in amino acids: CASSLGGGGRVKPQHF. The CDR3 region has the DNA TGTGCCAGCAGTTTAGGGGGCGGGGGGCGCGTTAAGCCCCAGCATTTT.

The chain links TRBV24-1 to TRBJ2-2; D might be TRBD1 (5 bases). The CDR3 extends over 17 amino acids. V lost 2 bases, J lost 0 bases, and 12 bases lay in between. CDR1 is KGHDR and CDR2 is SFDVKD in the germline V gene. The CDR3 here is CATSDYDSTANTGELFF. In nucleotides, the CDR3 is TGTGCCACCAGTGATTACGACAGTACCGCGAACACCGGGGAGCTGTTTTTT.

CDR3 bases: TGCAGTGCTATTGGGGGCTACAATGAGCAGTTCTTC. Its protein product is CSAIGGYNEQFF. The gene calls are TRBV20-1 and TRBJ2-1; D might be TRBD1 or TRBD2, each matching 5 bases. Germline CDR1 and CDR2: DFQATT and SNEGSKA (reference sequence). The CDR3 length is 12 residues. V lost 4 bases and J 3 bases, leaving 7 bases between the germline ends.

V and J are TRBV11-2 and TRBJ2-3; D is uncertain. This CDR3 spans 13 amino acids. Trimming cost V 6 bases and J 2 bases, with 9 bases left between them. Germline V lookup: CDR1 SGHAT, CDR2 FQNNGV. CDR3 DNA: TGTGCCAGCAGGAGGTACCCCACAGATACGCAGTATTTT. As protein: CASRRYPTDTQYF.

This clonotype was detected ten times or more. The J gene is TRBJ2-7, the V gene TRBV20-1; no firm D call. Looked up from germline, CDR1 is DFQATT and CDR2 is SNEGSKA (reference sequence). The CDR3 sequence is 13 residues long. The V end lost 1 base, the J end lost 2 bases, and 9 bases lay between the germline ends. The DNA of the CDR3 is TGCAGTGCTAGAGGGGATCTTACCTACGAGCAGTACTTC. It translates to CSARGDLTYEQYF.

This clonotype was picked up many times. The chain recombines TRBV20-1 with TRBJ2-3; 9 bases align to TRBD1. Germline values: CDR1 DFQATT, CDR2 SNEGSKA (reference sequence). The trim removed 2 bases at V and 5 bases at J, leaving 8 bases unmatched. The CDR3 runs to 15 residues. CDR3 nucleotides: TGCAGTGCTAGAAGCCGGGACAGGGCAGTAGATACGCAGTATTTT. Its protein is CSARSRDRAVDTQYF.

To note about this clonotype: This could be a read error, since a much larger clone is one nucleotide away. The chain couples TRBV6-4 to TRBJ2-2; perhaps D is TRBD1 or TRBD2 (5 bases each). CDR1 and CDR2 from the germline V gene are MRHNA and SNTAGT. The CDR3 length is 15 residues. Between the trimmed V and J ends, which lost 4 bases and 4 bases, there was a span of 13 bases. The DNA for the CDR3 is TGTGCCAGCAGTGCGGGACGGCACAGCACCGGGGAGCTGTTTTTT. This codes for CASSAGRHSTGELFF.

This clonotype was found a few times. The chain recombines TRBV20-1 with TRBJ1-5, with D tentatively TRBD1 (5 bases). The CDR3 is 15 amino acids. Between the trimmed V and J ends, which lost 0 bases and 5 bases, there was a span of 14 bases. Germline V gene lookup returns CDR1 DFQATT and CDR2 SNEGSKA (reference sequence). The CDR3 loop is CSAREGTRGYQPQHF. The CDR3 DNA follows: TGCAGTGCTAGAGAAGGGACTCGCGGGTATCAGCCCCAGCATTTT.

This clonotype was counted at least ten times. The chain combines TRBV20-1 with TRBJ1-2; D may be TRBD1 (5 bases). Germline CDR1 DFQATT, CDR2 SNEGSKA (reference sequence). The CDR3 contains 14 residues. V was cut by 5 bases and J by 1 base, with 14 bases left in between. In nucleotides, the CDR3 is TGCAGTGCTCCCAGACAGACCCATAACTATGGCTACACCTTC. Translating gives CSAPRQTHNYGYTF.

The V and J genes are TRBV5-5 and TRBJ2-3, with 11 bases lining up with TRBD1. Germline V gene data show CDR1 as SGHKS and CDR2 as YYEKEE (reference sequence). The CDR3 is 15 residues long. After removal of 0 bases from V and 4 bases from J, the junction contained 1 base not matched to a gene. The CDR3 sequence: CASSLGTGGADTQYF. As DNA, the CDR3 is TGTGCCAGCAGCTTGGGGACAGGGGGCGCAGATACGCAGTATTTT.

This chain links TRBV7-8 with TRBJ2-6; TRBD1 might be the D (5 bases). In germline, CDR1 is SGHVS, CDR2 FQNEAQ. This CDR3 has 13 residues. CDR3 DNA sequence: TGTGGCTTTCAGGGCTCTGGGGCCAACGTCCTGACTTTC. It translates to CGFQGSGANVLTF. The full variable domain, rest sourced from reference TRBV7-8 and TRBJ2-6, is GAGVSQSPRYKVAKRGQDVALRCDPISGHVSLFWYQQALGQGPEFLTYFQNEAQLDKSGLPSDRFFAERPEGSVSTLKIQRTQQEDSAVYLCGFQGSGANVLTFGAGSRLTVL.

The chain employs TRBV4-3 and TRBJ2-5; D remains ambiguous. Germline V lookup: CDR1 LGHNA, CDR2 YSLEER. This CDR3 has 13 residues. Deletions cut 5 bases from V and 2 bases from J, with 9 bases between. CDR3 coding DNA: TGCGCCAGCAGCTACGGGTTACAAGAGACCCAGTACTTC. Protein product: CASSYGLQETQYF.

This clonotype was detected many times. J is TRBJ1-2 and V is TRBV6-5; TRBD1 might be the D (5 bases). The CDR3 length is 12 residues. The ends were cut back, 4 bases at V and 4 bases at J, with 7 bases in the middle. Germline values: CDR1 MNHEY, CDR2 SVGAGI. CDR3 region: CASSSGLYGYTF. DNA of the CDR3: TGTGCCAGCAGTTCGGGACTCTATGGCTACACCTTC.

The chain is built from TRBV4-1 and TRBJ1-1; possibly TRBD1 for D (6 bases). The CDR3 length is 17 residues. From germline, CDR1 is MGHRA and CDR2 YSYEKL. Deletions cut 4 bases from V and 3 bases from J, with 21 bases between. The CDR3 spells CASSLSGTSSSYTEAFF. The CDR3 nucleotides are TGCGCCAGCAGCCTTTCCGGGACATCCTCTTCATACACTGAAGCTTTCTTT.

V gene TRBV5-1 combines with J gene TRBJ2-1, with D perhaps TRBD2 (7 bases). Trimming stripped 2 bases from V and 9 bases from J, with 18 bases between. The CDR3 has 15 amino acids. The germline CDR1 and CDR2 sequences are SGHRS and YFSETQ. The CDR3 spells CASSFAGAANTEQFF. The CDR3 DNA follows: TGCGCCAGCAGCTTCGCGGGGGCGGCCAACACTGAGCAGTTCTTC.

This clonotype showed up just a few times. The CDR3 DNA is TGCGCCAGCAGTTTCGCAGGGTCGAACATTCAGTACTTC. It encodes CASSFAGSNIQYF. The chain employs TRBV5-1 and TRBJ2-4; tentatively, D is TRBD1 (5 bases). V dropped 5 bases and J dropped 7 bases, with 13 bases sitting between them. CDR3 length: 13 residues. Germline V gene data show CDR1 as SGHRS and CDR2 as YFSETQ. The full variable domain, rest sourced from reference TRBV5-1 and TRBJ2-4, is KAGVTQTPRYLIKTRGQQVTLSCSPISGHRSVSWYQQTPGQGLQFLFEYFSETQRNKGNFPGRFSGRQFSNSRSEMNVSTLELGDSALYLCASSFAGSNIQYFGAGTRLSVL.

This clonotype was picked up many times. This chain connects TRBV20-1 to TRBJ1-6; 7 bases agree with TRBD1. J lost 8 bases, V lost 3 bases, and 13 bases had no gene match. Germline CDR1 DFQATT, CDR2 SNEGSKA (reference sequence). This CDR3 is 16 amino acids long. The CDR3 bases are TGCAGTGCTAGGGGGACAGCTTTCCCAGGCGATTCACCCCTCCACTTT. Translating it yields CSARGTAFPGDSPLHF.

This clonotype was detected ten times or more. The chain has TRBV12-3 or TRBV12-4 and TRBJ2-7; D remains unclear. With 7 bases removed from V and 1 base from J, the gap between germline ends came to 11 bases. CDR3 length equals 13 residues. The CDR3 is CASTLGVSYEQYF. CDR3 nucleotide sequence: TGTGCCAGCACCTTAGGAGTTTCCTACGAGCAGTACTTC.

This clonotype showed up just a few times. This chain uses TRBV12-3 or TRBV12-4 with TRBJ1-5; tentative D call: TRBD1 (5 bases). The CDR3 runs to 13 residues. V was clipped by 5 bases and J by 7 bases, with 12 bases between them. The CDR3 loop reads CASSPGALQPQHF. CDR3 in DNA: TGTGCCAGCAGTCCTGGGGCTCTACAGCCCCAGCATTTT.